The 13 T cell receptor beta chains reported below all come from one sample, sequenced in a study of sequential checkpoint blockade in melanoma. Treatment here: randomized to nivolumab then ipilimumab (arm A) or the reverse (arm B). The repertoire was sequenced with immunoSEQ multiplex PCR; TCRdb's copy has only in-frame clones and lacks some. The repertoire has under 25,000 clones, about two thirds of them found once; the top ten carry about a fifth. This specimen was CD8+ T cells sorted from blood (inferred from file names), taken from a patient given nivolumab and ipilimumab in sequence. The receptors here all came from a human donor with melanoma.

This clone was counted between two and nine times. V is TRBV7-3 and J is TRBJ2-1; D gene uncertain. The CDR3 covers 13 residues. Between the trimmed V and J ends, which lost 4 bases and 5 bases, there was a span of 9 bases. Per the germline V gene, CDR1 is SGHTA and CDR2 is FQGTGA. The CDR3 sequence is CASSSPVDNEQFF. As DNA, the CDR3 is TGTGCCAGCAGCTCACCTGTAGACAATGAGCAGTTCTTC.

The chain is built from TRBV6-6 and TRBJ2-2, with a possible D match to TRBD1 (6 bases). There are 15 residues in the CDR3. From germline, CDR1 is MNHNY and CDR2 SVGAGI (reference sequence). The V end lost 2 bases, the J end lost 3 bases, and 10 bases lay between the germline ends. The CDR3 loop reads CASSYGTTYTGELFF. CDR3 coding DNA: TGTGCCAGCAGTTACGGGACAACTTACACCGGGGAGCTGTTTTTT.

The rearrangement joins TRBV27 to TRBJ1-1, with D maybe TRBD1 (5 bases). V was clipped by 4 bases and J by 1 base, with 16 bases between them. Germline V gene sequence: CDR1 MNHEY, CDR2 SMNVEV (reference sequence). CDR3 size: 16 residues. CDR3 amino acids: CASSSSGITGNTEAFF. CDR3 sequence (DNA): TGTGCCAGCAGTTCATCCGGCATTACAGGGAACACTGAAGCTTTCTTT.

This clone was counted a few times. The J gene is TRBJ1-5, the V gene TRBV6-9, with 7 bases aligning to TRBD1. The CDR3 extends over 14 amino acids. The germline gives CDR1 MNHGY, CDR2 SVAAGI. Trimming at V came to 6 bases and at J to 6 bases, leaving 8 bases not matched to a gene. CDR3 coding DNA: TGTGCCAGCAGCCTCACAGGGGCGGGTCAGCCCCAGCATTTT. Protein sequence: CASSLTGAGQPQHF.

The chain has TRBV6-4 and TRBJ2-3; 11 bases map to TRBD2. The CDR3 length is 15 residues. Germline V gene data show CDR1 as MRHNA and CDR2 as SNTAGT. The junction had 2 bases not matched to a gene; V was cut back by 3 bases and J by 3 bases. The CDR3 DNA is TGTGCCAGCAGTGAGACTAGCGGGGCGACAGATACGCAGTATTTT. Its translation is CASSETSGATDTQYF.

The chain is built from TRBV4-1 and TRBJ1-1; D is possibly TRBD1 (5 bases). The CDR3 has 15 amino acids. The V end was cut by 0 bases, the J end by 1 base, with 9 bases between. Per the germline V gene, CDR1 is MGHRA and CDR2 is YSYEKL. The CDR3 here is CASSQDRQTNTEAFF. CDR3 nucleotide sequence: TGCGCCAGCAGCCAAGATCGACAGACGAACACTGAAGCTTTCTTT.

This chain connects TRBV5-6 to TRBJ2-2, with a weak D call TRBD2 (6 bases). The CDR3 sequence is 17 residues long. V dropped 4 bases and J dropped 2 bases, with 18 bases sitting between them. The germline V gene encodes CDR1 SGHDT and CDR2 YYEEEE. In DNA, the CDR3 is TGTGCCAGCAGCCGGCGGGTAGGGGACTTCAACACCGGGGAGCTGTTTTTT. The encoded protein is CASSRRVGDFNTGELFF.

The CDR3 reads CASSESGYTIYF. The CDR3 region has the DNA TGCGCCAGCAGTGAGTCCGGGTACACCATATATTTT. The rearrangement links TRBV10-2 to TRBJ1-3; the D is unclear. The CDR3 loop spans 12 amino acids. V lost 0 bases to trimming and J lost 8 bases, with 5 bases between them. Germline CDR1 reads WSHSY; CDR2 reads SAAADI.

This clone was detected once. This chain links TRBV10-2 with TRBJ2-1; 11 bases fit TRBD2. Looked up from germline, CDR1 is WSHSY and CDR2 is SAAADI. The CDR3 totals 13 residues. Trimming at V came to 8 bases and at J to 5 bases, leaving 2 bases not matched to a gene. The CDR3 nucleotides read TGCGCCAGCGGACTAGCGGGCCACAATGAGCAGTTCTTC. It specifies CASGLAGHNEQFF.

V usage is TRBV5-1 and J usage is TRBJ1-5, with 7 bases fitting TRBD1. V dropped 4 bases and J dropped 7; count of bases not matched to a gene: 5. From germline, CDR1 is SGHRS and CDR2 YFSETQ. This CDR3 comprises 13 residues. The CDR3 here is CASSELTGQPQHF. CDR3 DNA sequence: TGCGCCAGCAGCGAGTTGACAGGGCAGCCCCAGCATTTT.

This clone was counted a single time. J is TRBJ2-7 and V is TRBV5-8; D is possibly TRBD2 (6 bases). CDR3 length equals 14 residues. CDR1 is SGHTS, CDR2 YDEGEE, per germline. The germline V and J ends were trimmed by 0 bases and 0 bases, with 7 bases remaining between them. The CDR3: CASSLAGGSYEQYF. The CDR3 DNA is TGTGCCAGCAGCTTGGCCGGGGGCTCCTACGAGCAGTACTTC.

The V and J genes are TRBV7-2 and TRBJ2-7, with 7 bases matching TRBD2. The CDR3 spans 16 residues. Germline V gene sequence: CDR1 SGHTA, CDR2 FQGNSA. The junction had 8 bases not matched to a gene; V was cut back by 1 base and J by 2 bases. The CDR3 DNA sequence: TGTGCCAGCAGCTTAGTATTCGGGACTAACACCTACGAGCAGTACTTC. This translates into CASSLVFGTNTYEQYF.

This rearrangement joins TRBV5-1 to TRBJ2-7; 7 bases line up with TRBD2. V was pared by 0 bases and J by 1 base, with 10 bases of the junction left unmatched. The CDR3 is 17 amino acids. Germline V CDR1 and CDR2: SGHRS, YFSETQ. CDR3 in amino acids: CASSLGMSGAPSYEQYF. CDR3 in DNA: TGCGCCAGCAGCTTGGGCATGAGCGGGGCGCCGTCCTACGAGCAGTACTTC.